This T cell receptor beta chain came from a study of Ad26.COV2.S vaccination and SARS-CoV-2 variants. General observations from the study: The analyses of TCR breadth and depth may have understated the size of total T cell responses. Vaccine recipients surpassed placebo recipients in spike-specific TCR breadth.

TCRdb's copy holds only in-frame clones and misses some; the assay was immunoSEQ multiplex PCR. The sample includes hundreds of thousands of clones, roughly 84% of them seen just once. The germline gives CDR1 SGHDT, CDR2 YYEEEE. Trimming took 3 bases from V and 2 from J; bases not matched to a gene: 6. This CDR3 is built from 16 residues. Of note for this clone: The antigen is unknown.

Regarding treatment: over 15 received Ad26.COV2.S at low or high dose, single or two shots; 5 received placebo; per-sample allocation not given. Repertoires come from day 63 after the first vaccine or placebo injection. The chain uses TRBV5-6 and TRBJ2-4, with TRBD1 matching 9 bases. The TCR originated in a person between 18 and 65 years old who received the Ad26.COV2.S COVID-19 vaccine or a placebo. The sequences come from peripheral blood, collected in a trial of Ad26.COV2.S vaccine versus placebo. CDR3 in DNA: TGTGCCAGCAGCTCAAAGGACAGGGGACCCAAAAACATTCAGTACTTC. Encoded protein: CASSSKDRGPKNIQYF.